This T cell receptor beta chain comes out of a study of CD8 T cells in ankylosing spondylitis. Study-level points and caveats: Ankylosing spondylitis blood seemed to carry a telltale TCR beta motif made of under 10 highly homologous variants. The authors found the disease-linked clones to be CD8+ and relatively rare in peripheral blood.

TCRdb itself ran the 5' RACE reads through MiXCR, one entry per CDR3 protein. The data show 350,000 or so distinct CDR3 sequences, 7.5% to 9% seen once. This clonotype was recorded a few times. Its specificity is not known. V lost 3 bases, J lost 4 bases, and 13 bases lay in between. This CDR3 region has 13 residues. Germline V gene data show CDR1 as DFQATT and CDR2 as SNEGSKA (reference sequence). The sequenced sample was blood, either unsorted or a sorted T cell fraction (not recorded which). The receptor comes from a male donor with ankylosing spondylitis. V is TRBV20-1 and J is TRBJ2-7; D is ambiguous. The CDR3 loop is CSASLGSRYEQYF. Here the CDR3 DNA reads TGCAGTGCTAGTTTGGGGTCTCGTTACGAGCAGTACTTC.